These 20 T cell receptor beta chains were sequenced from one sample in a study of beta chain features in type 1 diabetes. The isolated RNA, all of it, was reverse transcribed, so expressed TCRB transcripts were what got sequenced. Libraries were prepared by immunoSEQ multiplex PCR; TCRdb keeps only in-frame clonotypes and omits some of them. In the table there are over 500,000 clones, about 16% of which are singletons. Sequencing was done on a sample of naive CD4+ T cells from blood. These receptors all stem from a young man in good health.

The chain couples TRBV5-1 to TRBJ1-1; the D gene is possibly TRBD1 (6 bases). Germline assignment: CDR1 SGHRS and CDR2 YFSETQ. Trimming cost V 2 bases and J 5 bases, with 10 bases left between them. The CDR3 loop spans 13 amino acids. The CDR3: CASSFKGVTEAFF. The CDR3 DNA reads as TGCGCCAGCAGCTTCAAGGGGGTTACTGAAGCTTTCTTT.

The chain uses TRBV4-2 and TRBJ2-7; perhaps D is TRBD1 or TRBD2 (5 bases each). V lost 1 base to trimming and J lost 3 bases, with 13 bases between them. The CDR3 spans 15 residues. Germline loops: CDR1 LGHNA, CDR2 YNFKEQ. The CDR3 loop reads CASSQGRGTHYEQYF. CDR3 nucleotide sequence: TGTGCCAGCAGCCAAGGACGGGGCACCCACTACGAGCAGTACTTC.

The chain links TRBV9 to TRBJ2-1; 7 bases are a match to TRBD1. This CDR3 region has 17 residues. The J segment lost 6 bases and the V segment lost 0 bases, leaving 12 bases of the junction unmatched. Germline values: CDR1 SGDLS, CDR2 YYNGEE. The chain's CDR3 is CASSVALWDSELNEQFF. The CDR3 nucleotides are TGTGCCAGCAGCGTAGCTTTATGGGACAGCGAGCTCAATGAGCAGTTCTTC.

The V call is TRBV5-4, the J call TRBJ2-7; D is perhaps TRBD1 or TRBD2 (5 bases each). The CDR3 runs to 13 residues. Per the germline V gene, CDR1 is SGHNT and CDR2 is YYREEE (reference sequence). The V end lost 5 bases, the J end lost 2 bases, and 11 bases lay between the germline ends. The CDR3 is CASSSVGAYEQYF. The CDR3 DNA reads TGTGCCAGCAGTTCGGTGGGGGCCTACGAGCAGTACTTC. Full variable domain (rest looked up from reference TRBV5-4 and TRBJ2-7): ETGVTQSPTHLIKTRGQQVTLRCSSQSGHNTVSWYQQALGQGPQFIFQYYREEENGRGNFPPRFSGLQFPNYSSELNVNALELDDSALYLCASSSVGAYEQYFGPGTRLTVT.

In its sample, this clone was seen a few times. The chain recombines TRBV28 with TRBJ2-7, with 9 bases that match TRBD1. V dropped 6 bases and J dropped 3; count of bases not matched to a gene: 9. The CDR3 is 15 residues long. CDR1 and CDR2 (germline): MDHEN, SYDVKM. The CDR3 DNA follows: TGTGCCAGCAGCTATACCGGGACAGGGAACTACGAGCAGTACTTC. Translating gives CASSYTGTGNYEQYF. Using reference TRBV28 and TRBJ2-7 for the parts outside the CDR3, the full variable domain is DVKVTQSSRYLVKRTGEKVFLECVQDMDHENMFWYRQDPGLGLRLIYFSYDVKMKEKGDIPEGYSVSREKKERFSLILESASTNQTSMYLCASSYTGTGNYEQYFGPGTRLTVT.

This rearrangement joins TRBV18 to TRBJ1-4; perhaps TRBD1 as D (5 bases). The CDR3 runs 15 residues. V was pared by 6 bases and J by 5 bases, with 16 bases between. The V gene's germline CDR1 is KGHSH and CDR2 LQKENI. The CDR3 DNA follows: TGTGCCAGCTCCCCCTTTGACAGAATCAATGAAAAACTGTTTTTT. Translated: CASSPFDRINEKLFF.

This clone was counted only a few times. Other DNA sequences in this specimen translate into the identical CDR3. The chain combines TRBV5-1 with TRBJ2-1; D perhaps matches TRBD1 (5 bases). This CDR3 contains 14 residues. Trimming took off 0 bases at V and 1 base at J, with 5 bases between the two ends. Per the germline V gene, CDR1 is SGHRS and CDR2 is YFSETQ. The CDR3 nucleotides are TGCGCCAGCAGCTTGGGACAGTCCTACAATGAGCAGTTCTTC. Translation: CASSLGQSYNEQFF.

The J gene is TRBJ2-5, the V gene TRBV14; TRBD1 matches at 8 bases. Germline lookup yields CDR1 SGHDN and CDR2 FVKESK. The CDR3 runs 15 residues. J was trimmed by 3 bases and V by 4 bases; bases with no gene match: 7. CDR3 amino acids: CASSLLGQGKETQYF. The CDR3 DNA sequence: TGTGCCAGCAGCCTCCTAGGACAGGGTAAAGAGACCCAGTACTTC. The full variable domain, rest sourced from reference TRBV14 and TRBJ2-5, is EAGVTQFPSHSVIEKGQTVTLRCDPISGHDNLYWYRRVMGKEIKFLLHFVKESKQDESGMPNNRFLAERTGGTYSTLKVQPAELEDSGVYFCASSLLGQGKETQYFGPGTRLLVL.

J is TRBJ1-6 and V is TRBV18; D is unclear. Germline assignment: CDR1 KGHSH and CDR2 LQKENI. The CDR3 contains 15 residues. V lost 2 bases and J 10 bases, leaving 15 bases between the germline ends. The CDR3 here is CASSPGRNRDSPLHF. The CDR3 DNA sequence: TGTGCCAGCTCACCAGGGAGAAACAGAGACTCACCCCTCCACTTT. Filled out from reference TRBV18 and TRBJ1-6, the complete variable domain reads NAGVMQNPRHLVRRRGQEARLRCSPMKGHSHVYWYRQLPEEGLKFMVYLQKENIIDESGMPKERFSAEFPKEGPSILRIQQVVRGDSAAYFCASSPGRNRDSPLHFGNGTRLTVT.

The chain recombines TRBV7-2 with TRBJ1-5; tentative D call: TRBD1 (5 bases). V lost 5 bases, J lost 2 bases, and 10 bases lay in between. Per the germline V gene, CDR1 is SGHTA and CDR2 is FQGNSA. CDR3 length equals 14 residues. The CDR3, as DNA: TGTGCCAGCAGCCCAGACAGACGCAATCAGCCCCAGCATTTT. Its translation: CASSPDRRNQPQHF. The complete variable domain, with remaining parts taken from reference TRBV7-2 and TRBJ1-5, reads GAGVSQSPSNKVTEKGKDVELRCDPISGHTALYWYRQSLGQGLEFLIYFQGNSAPDKSGLPSDRFSAERTGGSVSTLTIQRTQQEDSAVYLCASSPDRRNQPQHFGDGTRLSIL.

This clone was detected ten times or more. V and J are TRBV28 and TRBJ2-1; no reliable D call. Germline V CDR1 and CDR2: MDHEN, SYDVKM. The CDR3 sequence is 11 residues long. V lost 7 bases to trimming and J lost 10 bases, with 11 bases between them. This chain's CDR3 is CASTTGREQFF. CDR3 DNA: TGTGCCAGCACCACCGGGCGGGAGCAGTTCTTC.

This rearrangement joins TRBV29-1 to TRBJ1-1, with D maybe TRBD1 (5 bases). The CDR3 runs 13 residues. Germline assignment: CDR1 SQVTM and CDR2 ANQGSEA. Trimming stripped 3 bases from V and 1 base from J, with 9 bases between. The CDR3 DNA follows: TGCAGCGTTGATCCAGGGACGAACACTGAAGCTTTCTTT. Translating it yields CSVDPGTNTEAFF. Together with reference TRBV29-1 and TRBJ1-1, the CDR3 gives the full variable domain: SAVISQKPSRDICQRGTSLTIQCQVDSQVTMMFWYRQQPGQSLTLIATANQGSEATYESGFVIDKFPISRPNLTFSTLTVSNMSPEDSSIYLCSVDPGTNTEAFFGQGTRLTVV.

There are a few counts of this clone. DNA for the CDR3: TGTGCCAGCAGTTACAAGGGAAATTCCTACGAGCAGTACTTC. Its protein is CASSYKGNSYEQYF. This chain joins TRBV6-5 and TRBJ2-7; D call uncertain. Trimming removed 2 bases at V and 1 base at J, with 9 bases between. The germline CDR1 and CDR2 sequences are MNHEY and SVGAGI. CDR3 size: 14 residues.

J is TRBJ2-1 and V is TRBV29-1; TRBD2 matches 7 bases. The CDR3 has 15 residues. V shed 1 base and J 4 bases; nucleotides not matched to a gene: 7. Germline V gives CDR1 SQVTM, CDR2 ANQGSEA. CDR3 sequence (DNA): TGCAGCGTTGAAGGGGGGGGACTTCCTTACAATGAGCAGTTCTTC. This gives the protein CSVEGGGLPYNEQFF.

This clone turned up a few times. Other DNA sequences within the sample encode an identical CDR3. V and J are TRBV10-3 and TRBJ1-1; 7 bases are shared with TRBD1. Losses at the gene ends were 4 bases for V and 4 bases for J; bases not matched to a gene: 3. The CDR3 totals 13 residues. Germline V gives CDR1 ENHRY, CDR2 SYGVKD. The CDR3 DNA sequence: TGTGCCATCAGTGGACAGGGTAGCACTGAAGCTTTCTTT. Translated: CAISGQGSTEAFF.

This clone was recorded a few times. The V gene is TRBV7-9, the J gene TRBJ2-2; D is unclear. CDR1 is SEHNR, CDR2 FQNEAQ, per germline (reference sequence). The length of the CDR3 is 14 residues. V was clipped by 1 base and J by 1 base, with 4 bases between them. CDR3 nucleotide sequence: TGTGCCAGCAGCTTAGAAAGGAACACCGGGGAGCTGTTTTTT. Protein: CASSLERNTGELFF.

V gene TRBV5-1 combines with J gene TRBJ1-4; tentative D call: TRBD1 (5 bases). V was shortened by 0 bases and J by 10 bases, with 13 bases between the two germline ends. Germline CDR1 and CDR2: SGHRS and YFSETQ. The CDR3 runs 14 residues. The CDR3: CASSLGREIGKLFF. CDR3 bases: TGCGCCAGCAGCTTGGGCAGGGAGATCGGAAAACTGTTTTTT.

This chain joins TRBV5-4 and TRBJ2-5; D not resolved. The CDR3 contains 13 residues. The V gene's germline CDR1 is SGHNT and CDR2 YYREEE (reference sequence). The V gene lost 0 bases and the J gene lost 5 bases, with 8 bases spanning the gap. CDR3 loop: CASSLGARETQYF. The CDR3 DNA sequence: TGTGCCAGCAGCTTGGGGGCGCGGGAGACCCAGTACTTC.

V is TRBV10-3 and J is TRBJ2-7, with TRBD1 matching 7 bases. V lost 10 bases, J lost 3 bases, and 12 bases stayed unmatched. Per the germline V gene, CDR1 is ENHRY and CDR2 is SYGVKD. The CDR3 is made up of 14 amino acids. The CDR3 reads CATGITGVHYEQYF. As DNA, the CDR3 is TGTGCCACGGGGATAACAGGGGTCCACTACGAGCAGTACTTC.

The chain has TRBV12-5 and TRBJ2-7, with 7 bases aligning to TRBD1. The CDR3 contains 13 residues. CDR1 is LGHNT and CDR2 is FRNRAP in the germline V gene. V trimming: 1 base; J trimming: 5 bases; junction bases outside the gene matches: 2. The CDR3 is CASGLGQGHEQYF. CDR3 sequence (DNA): TGTGCTAGTGGTTTGGGACAGGGCCACGAGCAGTACTTC. Drawing the rest from reference TRBV12-5 and TRBJ2-7, the complete variable domain is DARVTQTPRHKVTEMGQEVTMRCQPILGHNTVFWYRQTMMQGLELLAYFRNRAPLDDSGMPKDRFSAEMPDATLATLKIQPSEPRDSAVYFCASGLGQGHEQYFGPGTRLTVT.